This paragraph covers one T cell receptor beta chain sequence. These data are taken from a study of technical replicates of blood from several donors. The V segment lost 11 bases and the J segment 5 bases; nucleotides outside the gene matches: 10. The CDR3 runs 13 residues. Germline CDR1 SNHLY, CDR2 FYNNEI. The repertoire was sequenced with immunoSEQ multiplex PCR; TCRdb's copy has only in-frame clones and lacks some. The sample lists around 76,000 clones, about 93% occurring once. Sequencing was done on a sample of T cells isolated from PBMCs. The chain uses TRBV2 and TRBJ2-7, with 9 bases that match TRBD1. The sequence came from a human donor in good health. The CDR3 DNA reads as TGTGCCCGGGCCGGGACAGGGTCCCACGAGCAGTACTTC. Protein sequence: CARAGTGSHEQYF.